This TCR beta chain originates from a study of blood T cell repertoires in COVID-19. For the study at large: Acute and convalescent COVID-19 samples came from the United States, Italy and Spain. PBMCs, B-cell-depleted T cells, or T cells were the source of the cDNA or gDNA that made up the material.

The V gene lost 0 bases and the J gene lost 2 bases, with 17 bases spanning the gap. Germline V CDR1 and CDR2: LNHNV, YYDKDF (reference sequence). CDR3 length: 17 residues. Enrolment of Seattle patients took place during active infection, and they were followed longitudinally. Original data processing: Amplification from reference gene primers served as the basis for estimated nucleated cell counts. Only in-frame clones appear in the TCRdb table, and some are missing; sequencing was by immunoSEQ multiplex PCR. That table supplies the V and J calls and clone size; D and trimming were determined from the DNA. This table has 250,000 to 300,000 clones, 85% to 90% appearing once.

The material sequenced was peripheral blood. The chain joins TRBV15 to TRBJ2-7, with TRBD1 as a possible D gene (8 bases). This clonotype originated in a woman aged 55-70 years with COVID-19, enrolled during active disease. CDR3 bases: TGTGCCACCAGCAGAGATAACAGGGGGGGATCACCCTACGAGCAGTACTTC. Amino acid sequence: CATSRDNRGGSPYEQYF. Variable domain in full (rest from reference TRBV15 and TRBJ2-7): DAMVIQNPRYQVTQFGKPVTLSCSQTLNHNVMYWYQQKSSQAPKLLFHYYDKDFNNEADTPDNFQSRRPNTSFCFLDIRSPGLGDTAMYLCATSRDNRGGSPYEQYFGPGTRLTVT.